This T cell receptor (beta chain) was sequenced in a study of blood T cell repertoires in COVID-19. The repertoire was sequenced with immunoSEQ multiplex PCR; TCRdb's copy has only in-frame clones and lacks some. The profile covers over 150,000 clones, with approximately 80% appearing a single time and about 6.7% taken by the ten largest. Those enrolled in Seattle joined during active infection and were followed longitudinally afterward. Trimming pared 5 bases from V and 10 bases from J, leaving 14 bases between. Germline V gene data show CDR1 as LNHDA and CDR2 as SQIVND (reference sequence). The CDR3 loop spans 12 amino acids.

The rearrangement uses TRBV19 and TRBJ1-2; unclear D gene. What was sequenced was peripheral blood. The TCR originated in a woman aged 40 to 50 with COVID-19, enrolled during active disease. CDR3: CASSQSPGVYTF. DNA for the CDR3: TGTGCCAGTAGTCAAAGCCCTGGAGTCTACACCTTC.